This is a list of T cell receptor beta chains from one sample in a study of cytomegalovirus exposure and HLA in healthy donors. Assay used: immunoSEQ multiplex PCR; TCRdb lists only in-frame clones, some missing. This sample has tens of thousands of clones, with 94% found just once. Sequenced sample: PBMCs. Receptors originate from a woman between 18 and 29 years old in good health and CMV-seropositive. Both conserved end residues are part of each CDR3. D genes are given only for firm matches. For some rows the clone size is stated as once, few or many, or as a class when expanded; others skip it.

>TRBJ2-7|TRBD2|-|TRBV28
TGTGCCAGCAGTTCACCTCGGGAGGGGGGCGACGAGCAGTACTTC
CASSSPREGGDEQYF
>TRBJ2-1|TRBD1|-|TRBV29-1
TGCAGCGTTCCCGTCGGGACAGGGAGGGGATTATACAATGAGCAGTTCTTC
CSVPVGTGRGLYNEQFF
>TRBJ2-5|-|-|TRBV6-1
TGTGCCAGCAGTGAACAACCCGGGAACCAAGAGACCCAGTACTTC
CASSEQPGNQETQYF
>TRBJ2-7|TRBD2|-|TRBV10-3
TGTGCCATCAGTGCGGGACTAGCCTACGAGCAGTACTTC
CAISAGLAYEQYF
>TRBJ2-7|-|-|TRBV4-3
TGCGCCAGCAGCCAAGATCCCAGCGGTCCCTACGAGCAGTACTTC
CASSQDPSGPYEQYF
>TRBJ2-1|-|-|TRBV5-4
TGTGCCAGCAGCTTGTACATTGGCAATGAGCAGTTCTTC
CASSLYIGNEQFF
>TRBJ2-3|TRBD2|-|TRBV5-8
TGTGCCAGCAGCTTGGCACTAGCGGGACCCACAGATACGCAGTATTTT
CASSLALAGPTDTQYF
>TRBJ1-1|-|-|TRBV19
TGTGCCAGCAGGAGGGGAGGGTTGGGCACTGAAGCTTTCTTT
CASRRGGLGTEAFF
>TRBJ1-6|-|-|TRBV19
TGTGCCAGTAGTATTGGCGGCGGCCAGGGTTCACCCCTCCACTTT
CASSIGGGQGSPLHF
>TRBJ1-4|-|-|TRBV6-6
TGTGCGGGGAGTAGTAATGAAAAACTGTTTTTT
CAGSSNEKLFF
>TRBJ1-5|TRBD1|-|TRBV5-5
TGTGCCAGCAGCTTGGGTCGGCAGGGGGCAACGGGCAATCAGCCCCAGCATTTT
CASSLGRQGATGNQPQHF
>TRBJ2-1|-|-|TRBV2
TGTGCCAGCAGCCGATCGACAGCCTACAATGAGCAGTTCTTC
CASSRSTAYNEQFF
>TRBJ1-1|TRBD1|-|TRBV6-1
TGTGCCAGCAGAGGACAGGGGTTGAACACTGAAGCTTTCTTT
CASRGQGLNTEAFF
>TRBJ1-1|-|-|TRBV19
TGTGCCAGTAGTATACGGACAGAGAACACTGAAGCTTTCTTT
CASSIRTENTEAFF
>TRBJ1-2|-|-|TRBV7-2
TGTGCCAGCAGCCCGGGGGTGGCAGAGGGGGGCTACACCTTC
CASSPGVAEGGYTF
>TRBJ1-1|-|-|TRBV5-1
TGCGCCAGCAACCAGCTTGGGATGGGGGGCACTGAAGCTTTCTTT
CASNQLGMGGTEAFF
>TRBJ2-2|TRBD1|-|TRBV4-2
TGTGCCAGCAGCCAATCGGGACAGGGGGTTACCGGGGAGCTGTTTTTT
CASSQSGQGVTGELFF
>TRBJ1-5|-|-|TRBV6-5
TGTGCCAGCAGTTATGGCAGGGGCAATCAGCCCCAGCATTTT
CASSYGRGNQPQHF
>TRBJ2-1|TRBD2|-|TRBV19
TGTGCCAGTAGTAGCGGGGGGGCCTACAATGAGCAGTTCTTC
CASSSGGAYNEQFF
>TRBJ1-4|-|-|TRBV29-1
TGCAGCGTCACACACAGAATGCATGAAAAACTGTTTTTT
CSVTHRMHEKLFF
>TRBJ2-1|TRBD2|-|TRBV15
TGTGCCACCAGCAGTAGCCCCCAGTTTGCGGGAGGAACACCCTACAATGAGCAGTTCTTC
CATSSSPQFAGGTPYNEQFF
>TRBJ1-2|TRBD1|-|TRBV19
TGTGCCAGTAGTAGTGGGAACAGGGGGTTCGAGTATGGCTACACCTTC
CASSSGNRGFEYGYTF
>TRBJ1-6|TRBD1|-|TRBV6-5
TGTGCCGTAAGGGACAGGACTAATTCACCCCTCCACTTT
CAVRDRTNSPLHF
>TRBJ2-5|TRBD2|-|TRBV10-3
TGTGCCATTAGCGGGGTAACAGCAGAGACCCAGTACTTC
CAISGVTAETQYF
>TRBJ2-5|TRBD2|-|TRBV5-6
TGTGCCAGCAGCTTGGTGGGGTCCGGACTAGCGGGAGGACTAATGGCCCAGTACTTC
CASSLVGSGLAGGLMAQYF
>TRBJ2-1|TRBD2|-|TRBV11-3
TGTGCCAGCAGCTTCCGCGGGGACTACAACAATGAGCAGTTCTTC
CASSFRGDYNNEQFF
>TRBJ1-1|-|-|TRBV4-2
TGTGCCAGCAGCCAAGATCTGAAGCTAAACACTGAAGCTTTCTTT
CASSQDLKLNTEAFF
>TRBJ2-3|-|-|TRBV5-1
TGCGCCAGCAGCGCGGGGGCAGGGCGGACAGATACGCAGTATTTT
CASSAGAGRTDTQYF
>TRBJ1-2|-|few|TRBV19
TGTGCCAGTAGTGACGGGATCTATGGCTACACCTTC
CASSDGIYGYTF
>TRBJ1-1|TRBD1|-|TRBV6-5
TGTGCCAGCAGCAGGGGGCTGGACACTGAAGCTTTCTTT
CASSRGLDTEAFF
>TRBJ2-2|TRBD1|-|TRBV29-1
TGCAGCGCCTCGGGACAGGCGAACACCGGGGAGCTGTTTTTT
CSASGQANTGELFF
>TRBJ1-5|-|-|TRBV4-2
TGTGCCAGCAGCCAAGATCTGGGGGGAGCTCAGAATCAGCCCCAGCATTTT
CASSQDLGGAQNQPQHF
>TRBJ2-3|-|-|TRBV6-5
TGTGCCAGCAGGGAGACAGGTGAAGGCACAGATACGCAGTATTTT
CASRETGEGTDTQYF
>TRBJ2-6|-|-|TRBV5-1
TGCGCCAGCAGCTTGGATATTCGGTCATCTGGGGCCAACGTCCTGACTTTC
CASSLDIRSSGANVLTF
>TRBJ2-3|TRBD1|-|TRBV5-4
TGTGCCAGCAGCTTGGGGGGACAGGTCTTAGGAGATACGCAGTATTTT
CASSLGGQVLGDTQYF
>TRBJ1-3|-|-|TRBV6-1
TGTGCCAGCAGGGAGGTCAGAAACACCATATATTTT
CASREVRNTIYF
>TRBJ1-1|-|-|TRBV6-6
TGTGCCAGCAGCAGAACCAGGGGACCCGCGAACACTGAAGCTTTCTTT
CASSRTRGPANTEAFF
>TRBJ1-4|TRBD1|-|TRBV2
TGTGCCAGCAGTGGTCTACAGGGGCGCGTAACTAATGAAAAACTGTTTTTT
CASSGLQGRVTNEKLFF
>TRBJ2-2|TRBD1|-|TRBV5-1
TGCGCCAGCAGCGCGTTAGGACAGGGGGCCGCCGGGGAGCTGTTTTTT
CASSALGQGAAGELFF
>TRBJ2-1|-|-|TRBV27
TGTGCCAGCAGTTTCCAGGCCGTATTGAGCTCCTACAATGAGCAGTTCTTC
CASSFQAVLSSYNEQFF
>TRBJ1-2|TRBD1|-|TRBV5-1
TGCGCCAGCAGCTTGGATCAGGGGGGTGCAAACTATGGCTACACCTTC
CASSLDQGGANYGYTF
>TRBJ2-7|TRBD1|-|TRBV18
TGTGCCAGCTCTCAAGTAGACAGGGGTAGCCACGAGCAGTACTTC
CASSQVDRGSHEQYF
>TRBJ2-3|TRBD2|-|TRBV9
TGTGCCAGCAGCCCGCGGACCACTAGCGGTAGCACAGATACGCAGTATTTT
CASSPRTTSGSTDTQYF
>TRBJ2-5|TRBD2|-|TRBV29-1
TGCAGCGTTGAAGCTTATAGCGGGGGGGAAGAGACCCAGTACTTC
CSVEAYSGGEETQYF
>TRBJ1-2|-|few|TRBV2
TGTGCCAGGATAACCTACCAGGAAACCTCTAACTATGGCTACACCTTC
CARITYQETSNYGYTF
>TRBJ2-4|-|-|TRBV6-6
TGTGCCAGCAGTTACAGGAAGGAGAACATTCAGTACTTC
CASSYRKENIQYF
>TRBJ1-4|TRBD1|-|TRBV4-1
TGCGCCAGCAGCCATCTGGGACAGTCAAATGAAAAACTGTTTTTT
CASSHLGQSNEKLFF
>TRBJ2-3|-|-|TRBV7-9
TGTGCCAGCAGCCCACGGAGGGTCGGCACAGATACGCAGTATTTT
CASSPRRVGTDTQYF
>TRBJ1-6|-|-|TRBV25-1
TGTGCCAGCAGTGAATATACTTATTCACCCCTCCACTTT
CASSEYTYSPLHF
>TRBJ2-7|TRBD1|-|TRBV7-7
TGTGCTAGCAGCCTCGGGACAGGGCCCTCGTACGAGCAGTACTTC
CASSLGTGPSYEQYF
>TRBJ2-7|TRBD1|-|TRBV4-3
TGCGCCAGCAGCCAAGATGTCACCGGGACAGGGCGTATCCGATCCTACGAGCAGTACTTC
CASSQDVTGTGRIRSYEQYF
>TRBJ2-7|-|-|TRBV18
TGTGCCAGCTCCTCGGGAAAGTCCCGCCTTGGCGAGCAGTACTTC
CASSSGKSRLGEQYF
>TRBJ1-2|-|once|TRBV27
TGTGCCAGCAGTTTACGGGGGGCAGGCTATGGCTACACCTTC
CASSLRGAGYGYTF
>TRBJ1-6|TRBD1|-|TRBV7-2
TGTGCCAGCAGCCTTAGAGCCGGGACAGTATCCTATAATTCACCCCTCCACTTT
CASSLRAGTVSYNSPLHF
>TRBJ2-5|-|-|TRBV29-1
TGCAGCGTTGCCCGGAGTCAAGAGACCCAGTACTTC
CSVARSQETQYF
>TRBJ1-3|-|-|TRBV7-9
TGTGCCAGCAGCCTCGTAGACAGGCGTGCGGGAAACACCATATATTTT
CASSLVDRRAGNTIYF
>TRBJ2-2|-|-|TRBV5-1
TGCGCCAGCAGCTTCCGGAGCACCGGGGAGCTGTTTTTT
CASSFRSTGELFF
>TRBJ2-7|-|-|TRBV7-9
TGTGCCAGCAGCTTCGGACAAAGCTCCTACGAGCAGTACTTC
CASSFGQSSYEQYF
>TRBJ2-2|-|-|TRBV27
TGTGCCAGCAGTTTTAAGAGGACCGGGGAGCTGTTTTTT
CASSFKRTGELFF
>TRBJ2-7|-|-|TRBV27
TGTGCCAGCAGTTATGACAGGCGCTCCTACGAGCAGTACTTC
CASSYDRRSYEQYF